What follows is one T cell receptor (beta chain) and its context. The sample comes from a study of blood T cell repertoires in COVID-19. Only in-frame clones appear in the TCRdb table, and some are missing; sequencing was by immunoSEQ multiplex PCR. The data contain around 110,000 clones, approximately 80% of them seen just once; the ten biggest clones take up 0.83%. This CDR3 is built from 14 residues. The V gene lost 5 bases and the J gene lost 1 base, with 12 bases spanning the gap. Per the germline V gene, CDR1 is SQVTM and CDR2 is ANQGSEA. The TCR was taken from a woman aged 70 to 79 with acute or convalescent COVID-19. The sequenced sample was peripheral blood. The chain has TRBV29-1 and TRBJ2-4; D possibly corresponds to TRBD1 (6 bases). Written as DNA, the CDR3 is TGCAGCGTTCGGCCAGGGGCGGCCAAAAACATTCAGTACTTC. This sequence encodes CSVRPGAAKNIQYF.